These 15 T cell receptor beta chains came from one sample sequenced in a study of T cell responses to AZD1222 COVID-19 vaccine. Sequencing used immunoSEQ multiplex PCR; TCRdb keeps in-frame clones, though not all of them. Here the sample spans 98,000 or so clones, about 91% being singletons. The sample here was peripheral blood, taken on day 0 of AZD1222 vaccination. These receptors came from an adult in good health.

The chain joins TRBV30 to TRBJ1-1; no firm D call. The CDR3 length is 12 residues. The germline CDR1 and CDR2 sequences are GTSNPN and SVGIG (reference sequence). The V gene lost 2 bases and the J gene lost 6 bases, with 10 bases spanning the gap. This chain's CDR3 is CAWSLGRAEAFF. The CDR3 nucleotides read TGTGCCTGGAGTCTAGGGAGGGCTGAAGCTTTCTTT. The entire variable domain, with the rest obtained from reference TRBV30 and TRBJ1-1, is as follows: SQTIHQWPATLVQPVGSPLSLECTVEGTSNPNLYWYRQAAGRGLQLLFYSVGIGQISSEVPQNLSASRPQDRQFILSSKKLLLSDSGFYLCAWSLGRAEAFFGQGTRLTVV.

The chain combines TRBV4-1 with TRBJ2-7, with 10 bases identical to TRBD1. The germline CDR1 and CDR2 sequences are MGHRA and YSYEKL. V dropped 2 bases and J dropped 0; count of bases not matched to a gene: 4. The CDR3 runs to 16 residues. This chain's CDR3 is CASSQRDRGFSYEQYF. The CDR3 coding sequence is TGCGCCAGCAGCCAAAGGGACAGGGGCTTCTCCTACGAGCAGTACTTC.

This sequence joins TRBV25-1 and TRBJ1-2, with D perhaps matching TRBD1 (6 bases). The CDR3 has 14 residues. Deletions cut 2 bases from V and 1 base from J, with 8 bases between. The germline V gene encodes CDR1 MGHDK and CDR2 SYGVNS. The CDR3 reads CASSENRVNYGYTF. The CDR3, as DNA: TGTGCCAGCAGTGAAAACAGGGTTAACTATGGCTACACCTTC.

The chain carries TRBV3-1 (or the pseudogene TRBV3-2) and TRBJ2-1; D is unresolved. V lost 1 base and J 9 bases, leaving 16 bases between the germline ends. Germline CDR1 is LGHDT and CDR2 is YNNKEL (reference sequence). This CDR3 comprises 15 residues. The CDR3 coding sequence is TGTGCCAGCAGCCAAGGTTTACCACCGCTCGCTGAGCAGTTCTTC. It specifies CASSQGLPPLAEQFF.

The chain is built from TRBV19 and TRBJ1-2; tentative D call: TRBD1 (6 bases). Looked up from germline, CDR1 is LNHDA and CDR2 is SQIVND (reference sequence). The V gene lost 6 bases and the J gene lost 6 bases, with 26 bases spanning the gap. This CDR3 has 17 amino acids. As DNA, the CDR3 is TGTGCCAGTAGGACATCTGCGGCGGGGGGCGGTTTTAATGGCTACACCTTC. It translates to CASRTSAAGGGFNGYTF.

V usage is TRBV6-5 and J usage is TRBJ1-4; no clear D. V lost 3 bases, J lost 4 bases, and 12 bases lay in between. From germline, CDR1 is MNHEY and CDR2 SVGAGI. The CDR3 covers 15 residues. CDR3 DNA: TGTGCCAGCAGTTATTCAGGATCGGGTAATGAAAAACTGTTTTTT. It codes for CASSYSGSGNEKLFF.

The chain uses TRBV20-1 and TRBJ2-7; possibly TRBD2 for D (5 bases). Deletions cut 3 bases from V and 3 bases from J, with 6 bases between. This CDR3 is 11 amino acids long. The germline V gene has CDR1 DFQATT and CDR2 SNEGSKA (reference sequence). The CDR3 loop reads CSARRDYEQYF. The CDR3 DNA reads TGCAGTGCTAGGAGGGACTACGAGCAGTACTTC.

The rearrangement uses TRBV15 and TRBJ2-1, with 8 bases lining up with TRBD2. With V trimmed by 2 bases and J by 4 bases, 10 bases remained unmatched. CDR3 length equals 17 residues. From germline, CDR1 is LNHNV and CDR2 YYDKDF (reference sequence). The CDR3 here is CATSRPGGATLYNEQFF. DNA of the CDR3: TGTGCCACCAGCAGACCGGGGGGGGCGACGTTGTACAATGAGCAGTTCTTC.

This chain connects TRBV5-6 to TRBJ2-2; either TRBD1 or TRBD2 may fit D (6 bases each). This CDR3 spans 17 amino acids. V was cut by 4 bases and J by 3 bases, with 19 bases left in between. Germline assignment: CDR1 SGHDT and CDR2 YYEEEE. The CDR3 DNA reads TGTGCCAGCAGCATTCCCGTCGGGGGCGCGGACACCGGGGAGCTGTTTTTT. This translates into CASSIPVGGADTGELFF.

The chain employs TRBV3-1 (or the pseudogene TRBV3-2) and TRBJ2-5; 9 nucleotides agree with TRBD2. The CDR3 totals 16 residues. V was pared by 3 bases and J by 1 base, with 6 bases of the junction left unmatched. Germline V CDR1 and CDR2: LGHDT, YNNKEL (reference sequence). CDR3 nucleotides: TGTGCCAGCAGCCATCTCTATAGCGGGGGCCAAGAGACCCAGTACTTC. Its protein product is CASSHLYSGGQETQYF.

This chain uses TRBV7-9 with TRBJ2-7; 7 nucleotides align to TRBD1. Germline V gives CDR1 SEHNR, CDR2 FQNEAQ (reference sequence). Germline trimming cut 6 bases from V and 5 bases from J; bases unmatched to any gene: 10. The CDR3 spans 14 residues. CDR3: CASRPGTVVNEQYF. CDR3 nucleotide sequence: TGTGCCAGCAGACCCGGGACAGTCGTTAACGAGCAGTACTTC. The entire variable domain, with the rest obtained from reference TRBV7-9 and TRBJ2-7, is as follows: DTGVSQNPRHKITKRGQNVTFRCDPISEHNRLYWYRQTLGQGPEFLTYFQNEAQLEKSRLLSDRFSAERPKGSFSTLEIQRTEQGDSAMYLCASRPGTVVNEQYFGPGTRLTVT.

V and J are TRBV21-1 and TRBJ1-2. TRBV21-1 represents a pseudogene. The CDR3 totals 16 residues. The CDR3 spells CASSKEYKKEFSGYTF. CDR3 coding DNA: TGTGCCAGCAGCAAAGAATATAAAAAGGAATTTTCTGGCTACACCTTC.

The V call is TRBV7-9, the J call TRBJ2-4, with a possible D match to TRBD1 (8 bases). This CDR3 spans 17 amino acids. Looked up from germline, CDR1 is SEHNR and CDR2 is FQNEAQ (reference sequence). Trimming removed 4 bases from V and 1 base from J, with 17 bases in between. The CDR3, as DNA: TGTGCCAGCAGCTCCAGCGGGACAGGCTATGCCAAAAACATTCAGTACTTC. This translates into CASSSSGTGYAKNIQYF.

The chain uses TRBV7-3 and TRBJ2-2; the match to TRBD1 covers 10 bases. CDR3 length equals 16 residues. V was pared by 5 bases and J by 1 base, with 4 bases of the junction left unmatched. Germline CDR1 SGHTA, CDR2 FQGTGA. The CDR3 reads CASSLGTGENTGELFF. DNA of the CDR3: TGTGCCAGCAGCCTCGGGACAGGGGAGAACACCGGGGAGCTGTTTTTT.

V and J are TRBV18 and TRBJ2-5; D not resolved. V lost 3 bases, J lost 4 bases, and 12 bases lay in between. Germline V gives CDR1 KGHSH, CDR2 LQKENI. The CDR3 has 14 residues. The CDR3 sequence: CASSPQRVGETQYF. CDR3 nucleotides: TGTGCCAGCTCACCTCAGAGAGTGGGAGAGACCCAGTACTTC.